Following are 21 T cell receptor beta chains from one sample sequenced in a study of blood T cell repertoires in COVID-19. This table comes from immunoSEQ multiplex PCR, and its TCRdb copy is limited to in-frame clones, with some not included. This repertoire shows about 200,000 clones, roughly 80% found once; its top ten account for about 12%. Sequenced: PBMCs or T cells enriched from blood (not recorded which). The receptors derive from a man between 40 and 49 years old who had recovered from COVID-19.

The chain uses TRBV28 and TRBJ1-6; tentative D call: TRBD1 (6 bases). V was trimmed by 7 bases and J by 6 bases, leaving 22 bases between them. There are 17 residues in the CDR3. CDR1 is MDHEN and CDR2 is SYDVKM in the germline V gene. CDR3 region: CASTESGAQGLNSPLHF. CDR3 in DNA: TGTGCCAGCACCGAATCGGGCGCACAGGGCCTTAATTCACCCCTCCACTTT.

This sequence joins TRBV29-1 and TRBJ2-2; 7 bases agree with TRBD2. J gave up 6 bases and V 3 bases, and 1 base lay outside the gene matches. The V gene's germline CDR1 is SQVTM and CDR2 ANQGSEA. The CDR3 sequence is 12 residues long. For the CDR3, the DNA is TGCAGCGTTGAGGGAGGGGCCGGGGAGCTGTTTTTT. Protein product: CSVEGGAGELFF.

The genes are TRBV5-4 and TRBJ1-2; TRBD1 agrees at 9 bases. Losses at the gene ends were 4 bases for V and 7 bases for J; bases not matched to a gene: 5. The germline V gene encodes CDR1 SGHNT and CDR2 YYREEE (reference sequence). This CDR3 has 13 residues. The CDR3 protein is CASSRDRVAGYTF. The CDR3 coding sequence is TGTGCCAGCAGCCGGGACAGGGTCGCTGGCTACACCTTC.

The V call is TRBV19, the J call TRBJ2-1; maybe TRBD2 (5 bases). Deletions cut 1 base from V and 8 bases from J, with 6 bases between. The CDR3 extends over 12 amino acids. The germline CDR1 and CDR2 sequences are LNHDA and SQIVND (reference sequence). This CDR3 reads CASSIAGYEQFF. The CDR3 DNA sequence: TGTGCCAGTAGTATAGCGGGGTATGAGCAGTTCTTC.

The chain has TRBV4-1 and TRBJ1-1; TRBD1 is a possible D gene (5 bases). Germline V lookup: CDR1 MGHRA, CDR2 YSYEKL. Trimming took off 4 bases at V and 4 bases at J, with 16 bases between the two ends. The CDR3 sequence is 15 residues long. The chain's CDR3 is CASSPEGRGSTEAFF. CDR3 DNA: TGCGCCAGCAGCCCCGAGGGGCGGGGGAGCACTGAAGCTTTCTTT.

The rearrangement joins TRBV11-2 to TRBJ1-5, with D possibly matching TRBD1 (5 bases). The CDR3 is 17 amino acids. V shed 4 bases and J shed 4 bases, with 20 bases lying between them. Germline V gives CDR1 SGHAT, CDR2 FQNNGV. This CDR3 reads CASSSRGVRDLNQPQHF. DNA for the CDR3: TGTGCCAGCAGCTCCCGGGGAGTCCGGGACTTAAATCAGCCCCAGCATTTT.

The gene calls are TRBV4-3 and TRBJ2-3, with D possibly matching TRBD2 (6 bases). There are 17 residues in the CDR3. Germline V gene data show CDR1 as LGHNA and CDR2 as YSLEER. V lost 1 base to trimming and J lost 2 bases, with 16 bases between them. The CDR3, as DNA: TGCGCCAGCAGCCAAGTCTCCTTAAGCGGGTTCACAGATACGCAGTATTTT. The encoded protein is CASSQVSLSGFTDTQYF.

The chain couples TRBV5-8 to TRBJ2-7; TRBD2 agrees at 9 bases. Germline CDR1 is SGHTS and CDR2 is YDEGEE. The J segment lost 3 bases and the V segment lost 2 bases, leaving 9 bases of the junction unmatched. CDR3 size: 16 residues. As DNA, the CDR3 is TGTGCCAGCAGCTTTAGAGGGACTAGCCGATACTACGAGCAGTACTTC. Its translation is CASSFRGTSRYYEQYF.

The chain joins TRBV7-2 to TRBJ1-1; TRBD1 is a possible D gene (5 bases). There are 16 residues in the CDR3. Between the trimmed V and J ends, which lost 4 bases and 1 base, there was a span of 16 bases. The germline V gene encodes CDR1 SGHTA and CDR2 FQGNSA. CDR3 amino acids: CASSWALGRQNTEAFF. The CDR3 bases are TGTGCCAGCAGCTGGGCGTTGGGGCGCCAGAACACTGAAGCTTTCTTT.

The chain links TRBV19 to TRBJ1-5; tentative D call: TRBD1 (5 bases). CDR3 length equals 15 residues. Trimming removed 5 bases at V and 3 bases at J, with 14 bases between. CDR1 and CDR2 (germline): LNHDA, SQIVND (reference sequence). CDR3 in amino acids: CASSLPSGHNQPQHF. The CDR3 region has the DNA TGTGCCAGTAGTTTGCCTTCAGGGCACAATCAGCCCCAGCATTTT.

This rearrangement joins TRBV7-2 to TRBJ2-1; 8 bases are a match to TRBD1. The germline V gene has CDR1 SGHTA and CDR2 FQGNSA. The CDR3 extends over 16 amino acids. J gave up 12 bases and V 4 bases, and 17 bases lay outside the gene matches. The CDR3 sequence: CASSSYRDRPSKGQFF. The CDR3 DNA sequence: TGTGCCAGCAGCTCGTATCGGGACAGGCCATCCAAGGGGCAGTTCTTC.

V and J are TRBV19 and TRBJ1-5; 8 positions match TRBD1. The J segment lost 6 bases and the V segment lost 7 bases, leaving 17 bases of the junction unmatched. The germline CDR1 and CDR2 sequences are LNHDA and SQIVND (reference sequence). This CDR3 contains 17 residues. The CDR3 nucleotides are TGTGCCAGTACTCCGTTCCGATCTCCGACAGGGGTTCAGCCCCAGCATTTT. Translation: CASTPFRSPTGVQPQHF.

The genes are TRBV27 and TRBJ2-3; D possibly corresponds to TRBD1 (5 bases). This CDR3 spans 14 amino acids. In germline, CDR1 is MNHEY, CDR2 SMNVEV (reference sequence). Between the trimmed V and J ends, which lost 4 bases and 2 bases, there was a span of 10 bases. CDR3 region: CASSYRFPTDTQYF. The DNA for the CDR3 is TGTGCCAGCAGTTACAGGTTCCCCACAGATACGCAGTATTTT.

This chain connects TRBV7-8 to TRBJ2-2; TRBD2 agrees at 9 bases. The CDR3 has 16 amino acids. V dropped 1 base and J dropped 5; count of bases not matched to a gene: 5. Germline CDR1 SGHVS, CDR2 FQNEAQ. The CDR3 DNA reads TGTGCCAGCAGCTTAGAAGCGGGAGGATGGACCGGGGAGCTGTTTTTT. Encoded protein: CASSLEAGGWTGELFF.

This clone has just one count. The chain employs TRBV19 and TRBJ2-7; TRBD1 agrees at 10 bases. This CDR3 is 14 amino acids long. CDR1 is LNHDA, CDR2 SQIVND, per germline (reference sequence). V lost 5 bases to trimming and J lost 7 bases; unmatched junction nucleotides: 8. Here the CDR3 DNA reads TGTGCCAGTAGTGGGAGGGACAGGGGATTTGAGCAGTACTTC. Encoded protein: CASSGRDRGFEQYF.

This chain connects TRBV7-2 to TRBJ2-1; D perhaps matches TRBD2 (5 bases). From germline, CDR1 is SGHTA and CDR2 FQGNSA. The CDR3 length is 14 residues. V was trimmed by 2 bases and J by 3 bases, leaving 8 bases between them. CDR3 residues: CASSLYGDYNEQFF. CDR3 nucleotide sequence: TGTGCCAGCAGCTTATACGGGGACTACAATGAGCAGTTCTTC.

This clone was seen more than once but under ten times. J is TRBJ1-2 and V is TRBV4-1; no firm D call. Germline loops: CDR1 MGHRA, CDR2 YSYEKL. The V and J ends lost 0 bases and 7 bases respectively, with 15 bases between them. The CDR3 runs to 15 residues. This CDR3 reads CASSQDNFGSRGYTF. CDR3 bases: TGCGCCAGCAGCCAAGATAATTTCGGTTCGCGTGGCTACACCTTC.

The CDR3 sequence is CASSHADRGAEAFF. CDR3 bases: TGCGCCAGCAGCCACGCGGACAGGGGCGCTGAAGCTTTCTTT. The chain uses TRBV4-1 and TRBJ1-1, with TRBD1 matching over 9 bases. Germline CDR1 MGHRA, CDR2 YSYEKL. The CDR3 is 14 residues long. The J segment lost 6 bases and the V segment lost 3 bases, leaving 5 bases of the junction unmatched.

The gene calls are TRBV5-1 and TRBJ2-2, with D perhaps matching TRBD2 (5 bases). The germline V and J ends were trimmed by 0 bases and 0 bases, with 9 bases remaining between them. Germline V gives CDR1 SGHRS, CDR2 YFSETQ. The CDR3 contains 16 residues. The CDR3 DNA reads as TGCGCCAGCAGCTTGGAAGCGGTGACGAACACCGGGGAGCTGTTTTTT. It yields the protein CASSLEAVTNTGELFF. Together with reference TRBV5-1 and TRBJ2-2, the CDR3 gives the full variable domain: KAGVTQTPRYLIKTRGQQVTLSCSPISGHRSVSWYQQTPGQGLQFLFEYFSETQRNKGNFPGRFSGRQFSNSRSEMNVSTLELGDSALYLCASSLEAVTNTGELFFGEGSRLTVL.

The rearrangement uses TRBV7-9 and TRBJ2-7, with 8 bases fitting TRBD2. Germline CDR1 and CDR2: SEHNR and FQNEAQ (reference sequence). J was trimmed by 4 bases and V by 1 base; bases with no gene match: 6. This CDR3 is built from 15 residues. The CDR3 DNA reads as TGTGCCAGCAGCTTAGATCCAGCGGGAGTTTACGAGCAGTACTTC. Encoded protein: CASSLDPAGVYEQYF.

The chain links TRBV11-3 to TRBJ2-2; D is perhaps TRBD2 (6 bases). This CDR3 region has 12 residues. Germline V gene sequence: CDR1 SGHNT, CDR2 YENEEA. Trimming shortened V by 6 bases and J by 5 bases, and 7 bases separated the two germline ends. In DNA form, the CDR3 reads TGTGCCAGCAGGGAGGGGACCGGGGAGCTGTTTTTT. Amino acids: CASREGTGELFF.